Presented here are 19 T cell receptor beta chains from one specimen sequenced in a study of T-cell reconstitution after alpha-beta-depleted transplantation in children. TCRbeta library preparation incorporated unique molecular identifiers. A single record per CDR3 protein comes from TCRdb applying MiXCR to the PCR reads. The data contain around 490,000 distinct CDR3 sequences, 11% of them seen just once; the ten biggest clones take up less than 15%. The source material was PBMCs, mostly from graft donor cells, sampled 180 days after TCRalphabeta/CD19-depleted stem cell transplant. These receptors all stem from a female patient aged 2-15 years who had a stem cell transplant for aplastic anemia, so the T cells may come from the graft donor.

The chain uses TRBV7-2 and TRBJ1-4; TRBD1 is a possible D gene (5 bases). This CDR3 spans 17 amino acids. V lost 1 base, J lost 6 bases, and 18 bases lay in between. The V gene's germline CDR1 is SGHTA and CDR2 FQGNSA. This CDR3 reads CASSLGGRAHRYEKLFF. Written as DNA, the CDR3 is TGTGCCAGCAGCTTAGGGGGACGGGCACACCGTTATGAAAAACTGTTTTTT.

The chain joins TRBV6-2 or TRBV6-3 to TRBJ2-1; D is possibly TRBD2 (5 bases). This CDR3 spans 15 amino acids. Germline lookup yields CDR1 MNHEY and CDR2 SVGEGT. Trimming shortened V by 6 bases and J by 5 bases, and 17 bases separated the two germline ends. The CDR3, as DNA: TGTGCCAGCAGCCGAGGGTCCCCAACCCACAATGAGCAGTTCTTC. Its translation: CASSRGSPTHNEQFF.

This clonotype was detected a few times. The chain links TRBV7-3 to TRBJ2-2, with TRBD2 matching over 9 bases. V shed 1 base and J 4 bases; nucleotides not matched to a gene: 10. The V gene's germline CDR1 is SGHTA and CDR2 FQGTGA. CDR3 length: 18 amino acids. CDR3 in DNA: TGTGCCAGCAGCTTAAATGGAGTAGCGGGAGTAAGCACCGGGGAGCTGTTTTTT. It codes for CASSLNGVAGVSTGELFF.

This clonotype came up a few times. The chain recombines TRBV13 with TRBJ2-1, with D possibly TRBD1 on 5 matching bases. From germline, CDR1 is PRHDT and CDR2 FYEKMQ (reference sequence). The V gene lost 1 base and the J gene lost 5 bases, with 12 bases spanning the gap. The CDR3 runs 15 residues. Here the CDR3 DNA reads TGTGCCAGCAGCTTAGAATGGGTAGGGGACAATGAGCAGTTCTTC. Translation: CASSLEWVGDNEQFF.

This clonotype has just a few counts. This sequence joins TRBV9 and TRBJ2-1, with D maybe TRBD2 (6 bases). The CDR3 consists of 14 residues. The germline V gene has CDR1 SGDLS and CDR2 YYNGEE. Trimming took off 4 bases at V and 7 bases at J, with 15 bases between the two ends. The CDR3 nucleotides are TGTGCCAGCAGCTCCCAGAGCGGGCGAAATGAGCAGTTCTTC. It codes for CASSSQSGRNEQFF.

The chain recombines TRBV6-2 or TRBV6-3 with TRBJ2-6; D gene uncertain. Per germline, CDR1 MNHEY and CDR2 SVGEGT. This CDR3 has 16 amino acids. V lost 2 bases and J lost 0, with 8 bases in between. CDR3 DNA: TGTGCCAGCAGTTACGGGCCTAGCTCTGGGGCCAACGTCCTGACTTTC. It codes for CASSYGPSSGANVLTF.

This clonotype was observed a handful of times. V gene TRBV3-1 combines with J gene TRBJ2-5; 10 bases align to TRBD2. After removal of 4 bases from V and 4 bases from J, the junction contained 9 bases not matched to a gene. CDR3 size: 16 residues. The germline V gene has CDR1 LGHDT and CDR2 YNNKEL (reference sequence). As DNA, the CDR3 is TGTGCCAGCAGCCCTACTAGCGGGAAGGGGCGAGAGACCCAGTACTTC. Translating it yields CASSPTSGKGRETQYF.

This clonotype was picked up a small number of times. The genes are TRBV10-3 and TRBJ2-3; D may be TRBD1 (6 bases). This CDR3 contains 16 residues. V was shortened by 7 bases and J by 4 bases, with 21 bases between the two germline ends. Germline CDR1 ENHRY, CDR2 SYGVKD. The CDR3 nucleotides are TGTGCCATCAAGCCGACAGGCGGCAGGTTCGCAGATACGCAGTATTTT. Translated, it gives CAIKPTGGRFADTQYF.

V is TRBV12-3 or TRBV12-4 and J is TRBJ1-4; the match to TRBD1 covers 7 bases. The V gene end was trimmed by 6 bases and the J gene end by 14 bases; junction bases not matched to a gene: 9. This CDR3 has 12 amino acids. The CDR3 DNA reads TGTGCCAGCAGACTTAGACAGGGACGGCTGTTTTTT. Its translation: CASRLRQGRLFF.

The V and J genes are TRBV7-2 and TRBJ1-3; 8 bases fit TRBD1. V lost 5 bases, J lost 3 bases, and 3 bases stayed unmatched. This CDR3 comprises 14 residues. Germline values: CDR1 SGHTA, CDR2 FQGNSA. The CDR3 loop is CASSGQGGGNTIYF. DNA of the CDR3: TGTGCCAGCAGCGGACAGGGCGGTGGAAACACCATATATTTT.

V and J are TRBV7-9 and TRBJ2-3; D is ambiguous. V dropped 2 bases and J dropped 0 bases, with 6 bases sitting between them. The CDR3 runs 14 residues. Germline V gene data show CDR1 as SEHNR and CDR2 as FQNEAQ (reference sequence). The chain's CDR3 is CASSLYSSTDTQYF. The CDR3 DNA reads as TGTGCCAGCAGCTTATACTCTAGCACAGATACGCAGTATTTT.

The rearrangement uses TRBV5-1 and TRBJ2-5; the D is unclear. Trimming cost V 1 base and J 2 bases, with 9 bases left between them. CDR1 and CDR2 from the germline V gene are SGHRS and YFSETQ. CDR3 length equals 14 residues. For the CDR3, the DNA is TGCGCCAGCAGCTTGTTACCCCTACAAGAGACCCAGTACTTC. Translation: CASSLLPLQETQYF. The full variable domain, rest sourced from reference TRBV5-1 and TRBJ2-5, is KAGVTQTPRYLIKTRGQQVTLSCSPISGHRSVSWYQQTPGQGLQFLFEYFSETQRNKGNFPGRFSGRQFSNSRSEMNVSTLELGDSALYLCASSLLPLQETQYFGPGTRLLVL.

V gene TRBV28 combines with J gene TRBJ1-6, with D possibly TRBD1 on 6 matching bases. This CDR3 has 15 amino acids. Looked up from germline, CDR1 is MDHEN and CDR2 is SYDVKM. Trimming cost V 3 bases and J 3 bases, with 9 bases left between them. The CDR3 region has the DNA TGTGCCAGCAGTTTTACAGGGCACTATAATTCACCCCTCCACTTT. Translating gives CASSFTGHYNSPLHF.

This clonotype came up many times. The rearrangement joins TRBV7-8 to TRBJ2-1; a possible D gene is TRBD1 (6 bases). From germline, CDR1 is SGHVS and CDR2 FQNEAQ. There are 14 residues in the CDR3. V lost 5 bases to trimming and J lost 3 bases, with 11 bases between them. This chain's CDR3 is CASSADSSYNEQFF. In DNA, the CDR3 is TGTGCCAGCAGCGCGGACAGCAGCTACAATGAGCAGTTCTTC.

This chain connects TRBV6-2 or TRBV6-3 to TRBJ2-1, with unresolved D. The V gene lost 2 bases and the J gene lost 5 bases, with 7 bases spanning the gap. CDR1 and CDR2 (germline): MNHEY, SVGEGT. This CDR3 is 13 amino acids long. CDR3 nucleotides: TGTGCCAGCAGTTACGCTGGAAACAATGAGCAGTTCTTC. Translated, it gives CASSYAGNNEQFF.

The V and J genes are TRBV18 and TRBJ2-7; 12 bases are a match to TRBD1. V shed 1 base and J 4 bases; nucleotides not matched to a gene: 5. Germline values: CDR1 KGHSH, CDR2 LQKENI. The CDR3 contains 16 residues. The CDR3 nucleotides read TGTGCCAGCTCACCACTAGGGACAGGGGGCCAATACGAGCAGTACTTC. Translated: CASSPLGTGGQYEQYF.

This clonotype came up a few times. Here the CDR3 DNA reads TGCAGTGCAGACGAGCAGTACTTC. Its protein product is CSADEQYF. The rearrangement uses TRBV20-1 and TRBJ2-7; unclear D gene. The CDR3 runs 8 residues. Germline V gene sequence: CDR1 DFQATT, CDR2 SNEGSKA (reference sequence). V gave up 6 bases and J gave up 5 bases, with 2 bases separating them.

The chain is built from TRBV27 and TRBJ1-5; D is unresolved. The CDR3 covers 12 residues. The germline V gene has CDR1 MNHEY and CDR2 SMNVEV (reference sequence). V was cut by 9 bases and J by 2 bases, with 8 bases left in between. This CDR3 reads CASGVRNQPQHF. The CDR3 DNA reads as TGTGCCAGTGGGGTCCGCAATCAGCCCCAGCATTTT.

This clonotype has just a few counts. The chain carries TRBV27 and TRBJ2-7; possible D gene TRBD1, 5 bases. The germline gives CDR1 MNHEY, CDR2 SMNVEV (reference sequence). V lost 5 bases and J lost 1, with 9 bases in between. The CDR3 totals 13 residues. The CDR3 nucleotides read TGTGCCAGCAGTCCTAGGGGTTCCTACGAGCAGTACGTC. It specifies CASSPRGSYEQYV.